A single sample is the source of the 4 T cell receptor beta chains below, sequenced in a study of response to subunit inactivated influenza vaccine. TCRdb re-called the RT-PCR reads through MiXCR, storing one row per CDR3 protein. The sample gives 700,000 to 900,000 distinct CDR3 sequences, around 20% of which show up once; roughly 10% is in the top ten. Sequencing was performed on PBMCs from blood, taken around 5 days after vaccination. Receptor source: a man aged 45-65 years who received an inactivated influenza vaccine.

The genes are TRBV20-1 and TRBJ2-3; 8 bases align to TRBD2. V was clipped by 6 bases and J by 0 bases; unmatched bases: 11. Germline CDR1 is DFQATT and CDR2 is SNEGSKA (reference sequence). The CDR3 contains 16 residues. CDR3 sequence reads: CSARIGGGRSTDTQYF. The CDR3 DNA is TGCAGTGCAAGAATCGGCGGGGGGAGAAGCACAGATACGCAGTATTTT.

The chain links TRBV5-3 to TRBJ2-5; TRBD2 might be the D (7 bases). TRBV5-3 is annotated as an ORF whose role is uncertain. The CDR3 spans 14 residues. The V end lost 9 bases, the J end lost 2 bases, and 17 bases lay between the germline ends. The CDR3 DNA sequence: TGTGCCATGGGACAAAGGGGGGGGCAAGAGACCCAGTACTTC. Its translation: CAMGQRGGQETQYF.

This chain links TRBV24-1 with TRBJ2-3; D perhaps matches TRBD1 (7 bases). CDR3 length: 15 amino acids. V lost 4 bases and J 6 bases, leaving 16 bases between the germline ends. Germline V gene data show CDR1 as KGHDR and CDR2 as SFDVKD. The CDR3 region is CATSEATGRQDTQYF. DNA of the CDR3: TGTGCCACCAGTGAGGCGACAGGGAGGCAGGATACGCAGTATTTT.

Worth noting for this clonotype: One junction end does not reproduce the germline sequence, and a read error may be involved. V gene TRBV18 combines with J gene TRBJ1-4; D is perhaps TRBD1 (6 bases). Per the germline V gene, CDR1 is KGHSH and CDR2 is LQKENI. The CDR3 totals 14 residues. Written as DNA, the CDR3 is TGTGCCAGTTCACCAAAGGGGGACGCTGAAAAACTGTTTTTT. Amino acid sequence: CASSPKGDAEKLFF.